These 22 T cell receptor beta chains originate from one sample sequenced in a study of blood T cell repertoires in COVID-19. Produced via immunoSEQ multiplex PCR; TCRdb's table is partial and in-frame only. Altogether fewer than 350,000 clones are present, 65% to 90% being singletons, with the ten largest covering around 13%. The sequenced material came from peripheral blood. The receptors shown here come from an older woman with COVID-19, enrolled during active disease.

V gene TRBV4-3 combines with J gene TRBJ2-7, with D possibly being TRBD1 (5 bases). Trimming left V 4 bases short and J 1 base short, with 20 bases between. Germline lookup yields CDR1 LGHNA and CDR2 YSLEER. The CDR3 covers 17 residues. The CDR3 coding sequence is TGCGCCAGCAGCCCTCATTGGGGCCGTTCAACGTCCTACGAGCAGTACTTC. The encoded protein is CASSPHWGRSTSYEQYF.

The chain employs TRBV3-1 (or the pseudogene TRBV3-2) and TRBJ2-7, with TRBD1 matching over 10 bases. The CDR3 runs to 15 residues. CDR1 and CDR2 from the germline V gene are LGHDT and YNNKEL (reference sequence). V lost 3 bases to trimming and J lost 3 bases; unmatched junction nucleotides: 5. CDR3 in amino acids: CASSHTGTGVYEQYF. In DNA, the CDR3 is TGTGCCAGCAGCCATACCGGGACAGGGGTCTACGAGCAGTACTTC.

V is TRBV18 and J is TRBJ1-3, with 7 bases matching TRBD1. CDR1 is KGHSH, CDR2 LQKENI, per germline. The CDR3 is 16 amino acids. The trim removed 0 bases at V and 0 bases at J, leaving 2 bases unmatched. This chain's CDR3 is CASSPPGQSSGNTIYF. The CDR3, as DNA: TGTGCCAGCTCACCACCGGGACAGAGCTCTGGAAACACCATATATTTT.

This sequence joins TRBV24-1 and TRBJ2-5; the match to TRBD2 covers 9 bases. Germline CDR1 is KGHDR and CDR2 is SFDVKD. V trimming: 5 bases; J trimming: 3 bases; junction bases outside the gene matches: 0. The CDR3 length is 13 residues. CDR3 in DNA: TGTGCCACCAGTGTAGCGGGGGAAGAGACCCAGTACTTC. Translated: CATSVAGEETQYF.

CDR3 sequence: CASSPGLVQYF. CDR3 DNA sequence: TGTGCCAGCAGCCCGGGACTAGTTCAGTACTTC. The chain carries TRBV3-1 (or the pseudogene TRBV3-2) and TRBJ2-5, with 8 bases identical to TRBD2. J lost 11 bases, V lost 4 bases, and 3 bases had no gene match. Germline V gene data show CDR1 as LGHDT and CDR2 as YNNKEL (reference sequence). This CDR3 has 11 residues.

V usage is TRBV28 and J usage is TRBJ1-1, with 8 nucleotides matching TRBD1. V lost 5 bases, J lost 2 bases, and 10 bases stayed unmatched. The CDR3 has 16 amino acids. The germline V gene has CDR1 MDHEN and CDR2 SYDVKM. CDR3 amino acids: CASSLPTGTGNTEAFF. The DNA of the CDR3 is TGTGCCAGCAGTCTCCCGACCGGGACAGGTAACACTGAAGCTTTCTTT.

The V call is TRBV5-1, the J call TRBJ2-7; 7 nucleotides align to TRBD2. Germline loops: CDR1 SGHRS, CDR2 YFSETQ. The CDR3 runs 11 residues. Losses at the gene ends were 6 bases for V and 13 bases for J; bases not matched to a gene: 10. This chain's CDR3 is CASMAAGVVYF. CDR3 nucleotide sequence: TGCGCCAGCATGGCCGCGGGGGTGGTCTACTTC.

The rearrangement joins TRBV6-5 to TRBJ1-1; possibly TRBD1 for D (6 bases). Trimming left V 7 bases short and J 3 bases short, with 15 bases between. The CDR3 runs to 14 residues. Germline lookup yields CDR1 MNHEY and CDR2 SVGAGI. The CDR3 DNA is TGTGCCAGCAACCCGACAGGTATAGACACTGAAGCTTTCTTT. This sequence encodes CASNPTGIDTEAFF.

CDR3 loop: CARGRSSNGELFF. CDR3 in DNA: TGTGCCAGGGGGCGTAGTAGTAACGGGGAGCTGTTTTTT. The chain uses TRBV2 and TRBJ2-2; a weak D match, TRBD1 (5 bases). Germline V lookup: CDR1 SNHLY, CDR2 FYNNEI. Between the trimmed V and J ends, which lost 9 bases and 7 bases, there was a span of 15 bases. The CDR3 has 13 residues.

This clone turned up a few times. The chain is built from TRBV2 and TRBJ2-2; D possibly corresponds to TRBD2 (5 bases). The germline V gene has CDR1 SNHLY and CDR2 FYNNEI. The V end was cut by 8 bases, the J end by 1 base, with 17 bases between. This CDR3 region has 16 residues. CDR3 sequence: CASSLVGSQNTGELFF. DNA for the CDR3: TGTGCCAGCTCCCTGGTTGGGAGCCAGAACACCGGGGAGCTGTTTTTT.

This rearrangement joins TRBV30 to TRBJ1-3; possibly TRBD1 for D (5 bases). CDR1 is GTSNPN and CDR2 is SVGIG in the germline V gene (reference sequence). The CDR3 contains 13 residues. The CDR3 protein is CAVQGVSGNTIYF. CDR3 sequence (DNA): TGTGCTGTCCAAGGGGTCTCTGGAAACACCATATATTTT. The full variable domain, in which reference TRBV30 and TRBJ1-3 provide the parts outside the CDR3, is SQTIHQWPATLVQPVGSPLSLECTVEGTSNPNLYWYRQAAGRGLQLLFYSVGIGQISSEVPQNLSASRPQDRQFILSSKKLLLSDSGFYLCAVQGVSGNTIYFGEGSWLTVV.

This chain joins TRBV5-8 and TRBJ1-1; D ambiguous. Germline V gene data show CDR1 as SGHTS and CDR2 as YDEGEE. The CDR3 has 14 residues. V was clipped by 4 bases and J by 6 bases, with 16 bases between them. The CDR3 coding sequence is TGTGCCAGCAGCCCCTCTCGGGGATACGCTGAAGCTTTCTTT. Amino acid sequence: CASSPSRGYAEAFF.

This chain links TRBV5-1 with TRBJ2-5; 9 bases match TRBD2. V dropped 0 bases and J dropped 1; count of bases not matched to a gene: 10. Germline V gives CDR1 SGHRS, CDR2 YFSETQ. CDR3 length: 18 amino acids. The CDR3, as DNA: TGCGCCAGCAGCTTGGGGGTAGCGGGGGCAACCATCCAAGAGACCCAGTACTTC. Its translation: CASSLGVAGATIQETQYF.

The chain is built from TRBV10-1 and TRBJ2-5; the D is unclear. The CDR3 has 12 residues. The V end lost 0 bases, the J end lost 5 bases, and 4 bases lay between the germline ends. Looked up from germline, CDR1 is WNHNN and CDR2 is SYGVQD (reference sequence). The CDR3 sequence: CASSESEETQYF. The CDR3, as DNA: TGCGCCAGCAGTGAGTCGGAGGAGACCCAGTACTTC.

The rearrangement links TRBV5-1 to TRBJ2-5; no clear D gene. V was cut by 5 bases and J by 5 bases, with 10 bases left in between. CDR1 is SGHRS, CDR2 YFSETQ, per germline. The CDR3 runs to 12 residues. For the CDR3, the DNA is TGCGCCAGCAGTGGTGGCTCGGAGACCCAGTACTTC. This codes for CASSGGSETQYF.

The rearrangement joins TRBV5-6 to TRBJ2-2; the match to TRBD1 covers 11 bases. V trimming: 3 bases; J trimming: 7 bases; junction bases outside the gene matches: 5. The CDR3 is 15 amino acids. The germline V gene encodes CDR1 SGHDT and CDR2 YYEEEE. As DNA, the CDR3 is TGTGCCAGCAGCTCCGGGACAGGGGGGCTCGGGGAGCTGTTTTTT. It translates to CASSSGTGGLGELFF.

The gene calls are TRBV11-2 and TRBJ1-1; TRBD1 matches at 7 bases. This CDR3 is built from 15 residues. The V gene end was trimmed by 3 bases and the J gene end by 3 bases; junction bases not matched to a gene: 7. Germline CDR1 and CDR2: SGHAT and FQNNGV. Written as DNA, the CDR3 is TGTGCCAGCAGCTTCGACAGGGAGTGGGACACTGAAGCTTTCTTT. Its translation: CASSFDREWDTEAFF.

As concerns this clone: Other DNA sequences within the sample encode an identical CDR3. The chain carries TRBV28 and TRBJ1-5; D uncertain. The V end lost 2 bases, the J end lost 6 bases, and 5 bases lay between the germline ends. The length of the CDR3 is 12 residues. The germline CDR1 and CDR2 sequences are MDHEN and SYDVKM. The CDR3 loop reads CASSLPGQPQHF. Here the CDR3 DNA reads TGTGCCAGCAGTTTACCGGGTCAGCCCCAGCATTTT. Complete variable domain (other parts from reference TRBV28 and TRBJ1-5): DVKVTQSSRYLVKRTGEKVFLECVQDMDHENMFWYRQDPGLGLRLIYFSYDVKMKEKGDIPEGYSVSREKKERFSLILESASTNQTSMYLCASSLPGQPQHFGDGTRLSIL.

The chain links TRBV13 to TRBJ2-5; TRBD1 aligns across 7 bases. The CDR3 sequence is 13 residues long. Germline CDR1 reads PRHDT; CDR2 reads FYEKMQ (reference sequence). Unmatched junction bases numbered 5, after V lost 5 bases and J lost 5 bases. The CDR3 here is CASSPTGLETQYF. DNA for the CDR3: TGTGCCAGCAGCCCGACAGGGTTGGAGACCCAGTACTTC.

The genes are TRBV11-2 and TRBJ2-7; 7 bases line up with TRBD1. Looked up from germline, CDR1 is SGHAT and CDR2 is FQNNGV. Trimming removed 6 bases from V and 3 bases from J; junction bases left unmatched: 11. CDR3 length equals 15 residues. The CDR3 nucleotides read TGTGCCAGCAGGAAACCAGGGGGACGAGGCTACGAGCAGTACTTC. Protein: CASRKPGGRGYEQYF.

CDR3 region: CASSQGHGQPQHF. CDR3 coding DNA: TGTGCCAGCAGCCAAGGCCACGGTCAGCCCCAGCATTTT. This chain connects TRBV3-1 (or the pseudogene TRBV3-2) to TRBJ1-5; D is uncertain. V was cut by 1 base and J by 6 bases, with 7 bases left in between. Germline CDR1 is LGHDT and CDR2 is YNNKEL (reference sequence). The CDR3 length is 13 residues.

This clone has only a few counts. V gene TRBV19 combines with J gene TRBJ1-2; maybe TRBD1 (5 bases). Germline-derived CDR1 and CDR2 are LNHDA and SQIVND (reference sequence). V was pared by 7 bases and J by 2 bases, with 14 bases between. The CDR3 has 14 residues. The CDR3 nucleotides are TGTGCCAGTAACAGGACACCCAACAACTATGGCTACACCTTC. The encoded protein is CASNRTPNNYGYTF.